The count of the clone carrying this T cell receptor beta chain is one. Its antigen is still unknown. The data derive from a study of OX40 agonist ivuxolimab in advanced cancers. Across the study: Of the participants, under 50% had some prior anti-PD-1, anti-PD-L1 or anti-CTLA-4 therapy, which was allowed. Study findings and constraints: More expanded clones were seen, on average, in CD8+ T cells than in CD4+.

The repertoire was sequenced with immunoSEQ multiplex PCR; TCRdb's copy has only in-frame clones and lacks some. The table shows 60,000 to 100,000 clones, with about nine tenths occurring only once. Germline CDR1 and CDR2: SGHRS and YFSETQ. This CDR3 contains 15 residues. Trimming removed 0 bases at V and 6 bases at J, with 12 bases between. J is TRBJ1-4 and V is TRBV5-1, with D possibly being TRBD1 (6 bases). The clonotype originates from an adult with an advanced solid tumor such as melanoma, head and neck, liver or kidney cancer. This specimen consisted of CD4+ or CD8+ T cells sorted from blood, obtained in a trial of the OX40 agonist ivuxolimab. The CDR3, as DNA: TGCGCCAGCAGCTTGGCTGGGGGCGCGGATGAAAAACTGTTTTTT. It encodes CASSLAGGADEKLFF.